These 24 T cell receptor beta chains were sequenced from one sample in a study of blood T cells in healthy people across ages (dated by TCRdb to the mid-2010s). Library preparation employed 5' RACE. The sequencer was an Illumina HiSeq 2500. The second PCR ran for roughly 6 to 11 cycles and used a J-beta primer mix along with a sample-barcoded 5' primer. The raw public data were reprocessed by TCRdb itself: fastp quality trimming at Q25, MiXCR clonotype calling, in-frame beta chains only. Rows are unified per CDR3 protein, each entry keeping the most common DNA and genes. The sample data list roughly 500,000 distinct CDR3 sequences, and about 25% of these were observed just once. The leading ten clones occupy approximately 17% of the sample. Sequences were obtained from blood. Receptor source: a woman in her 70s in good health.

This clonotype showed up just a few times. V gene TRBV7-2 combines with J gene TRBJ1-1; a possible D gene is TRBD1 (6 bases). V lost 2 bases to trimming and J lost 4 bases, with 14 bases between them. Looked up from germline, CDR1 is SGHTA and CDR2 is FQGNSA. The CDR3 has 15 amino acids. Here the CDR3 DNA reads TGTGCCAGCAGCTTACAGGGGTGGTGGAGCACTGAAGCTTTCTTT. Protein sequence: CASSLQGWWSTEAFF.

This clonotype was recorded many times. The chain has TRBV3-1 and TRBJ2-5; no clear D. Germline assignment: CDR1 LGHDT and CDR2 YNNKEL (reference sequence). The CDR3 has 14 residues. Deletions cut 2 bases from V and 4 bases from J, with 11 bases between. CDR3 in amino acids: CASSQRREVETQYF. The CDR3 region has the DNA TGTGCCAGCAGCCAACGACGTGAAGTAGAGACCCAGTACTTC.

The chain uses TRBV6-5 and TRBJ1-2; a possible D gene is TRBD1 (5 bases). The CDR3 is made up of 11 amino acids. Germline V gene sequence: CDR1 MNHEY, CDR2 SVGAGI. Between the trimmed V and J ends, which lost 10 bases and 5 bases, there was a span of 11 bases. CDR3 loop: CATKEGYGYTF. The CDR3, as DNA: TGTGCCACCAAAGAGGGGTATGGCTACACCTTC.

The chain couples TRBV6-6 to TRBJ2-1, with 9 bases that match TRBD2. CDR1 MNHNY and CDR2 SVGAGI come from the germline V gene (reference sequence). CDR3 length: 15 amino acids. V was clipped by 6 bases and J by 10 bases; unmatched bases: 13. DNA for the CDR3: TGTGCCAGCAGCGGACTAGCGCGATTTCAAGGGGAGCAGTTCTTC. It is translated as CASSGLARFQGEQFF.

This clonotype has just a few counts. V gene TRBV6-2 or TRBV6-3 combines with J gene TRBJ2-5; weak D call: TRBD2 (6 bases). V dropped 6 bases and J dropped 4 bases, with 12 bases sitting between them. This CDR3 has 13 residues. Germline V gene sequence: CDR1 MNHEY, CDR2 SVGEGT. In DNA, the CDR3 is TGTGCCAGCAGCCCAATGGGAGGAGAGACCCAGTACTTC. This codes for CASSPMGGETQYF.

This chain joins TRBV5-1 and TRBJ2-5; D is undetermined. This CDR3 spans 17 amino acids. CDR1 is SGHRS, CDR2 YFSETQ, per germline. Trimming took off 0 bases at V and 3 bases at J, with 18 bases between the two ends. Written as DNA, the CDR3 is TGCGCCAGCAGCTTGGGTCTAGACCTACCCACGAAAGAGACCCAGTACTTC. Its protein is CASSLGLDLPTKETQYF.

CDR3 amino acids: CASSNTVAGKQFF. The DNA of the CDR3 is TGTGCCAGCAGTAACACGGTAGCGGGAAAACAGTTCTTC. The V and J genes are TRBV6-6 and TRBJ2-1; 8 bases are shared with TRBD2. This CDR3 comprises 13 residues. V was clipped by 5 bases and J by 13 bases; unmatched bases: 10. Germline values: CDR1 MNHNY, CDR2 SVGAGI (reference sequence).

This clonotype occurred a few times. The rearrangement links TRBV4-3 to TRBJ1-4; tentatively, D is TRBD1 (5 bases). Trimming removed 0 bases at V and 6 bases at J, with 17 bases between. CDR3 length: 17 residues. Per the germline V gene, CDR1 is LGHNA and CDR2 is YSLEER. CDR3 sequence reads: CASSQDPRGGSDEKLFF. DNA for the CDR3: TGCGCCAGCAGCCAAGACCCCCGGGGGGGGTCGGATGAAAAACTGTTTTTT.

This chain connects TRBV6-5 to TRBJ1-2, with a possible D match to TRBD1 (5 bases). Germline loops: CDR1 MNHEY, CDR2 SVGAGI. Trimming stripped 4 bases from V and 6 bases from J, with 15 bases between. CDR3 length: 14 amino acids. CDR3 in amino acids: CASSFRYGGDGYTF. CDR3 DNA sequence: TGTGCCAGCAGTTTCCGCTATGGGGGAGATGGCTACACCTTC.

Here the CDR3 DNA reads TGCGCCAGCAGCTGGGACACGAGTAACTATGGCTACACCTTC. Protein: CASSWDTSNYGYTF. The rearrangement links TRBV5-1 to TRBJ1-2, with D possibly being TRBD1 (6 bases). Trimming stripped 3 bases from V and 1 base from J, with 10 bases between. There are 14 residues in the CDR3. In germline, CDR1 is SGHRS, CDR2 YFSETQ. Combining the CDR3 with reference TRBV5-1 and TRBJ1-2 gives the whole variable domain KAGVTQTPRYLIKTRGQQVTLSCSPISGHRSVSWYQQTPGQGLQFLFEYFSETQRNKGNFPGRFSGRQFSNSRSEMNVSTLELGDSALYLCASSWDTSNYGYTFGSGTRLTVV.

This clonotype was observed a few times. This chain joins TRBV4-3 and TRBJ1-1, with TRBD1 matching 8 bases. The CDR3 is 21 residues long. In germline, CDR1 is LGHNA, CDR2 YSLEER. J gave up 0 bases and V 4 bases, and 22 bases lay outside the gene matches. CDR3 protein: CASSPQIATGGVVGMNTEAFF. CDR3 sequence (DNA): TGCGCCAGCAGCCCTCAGATCGCAACAGGGGGGGTAGTTGGGATGAACACTGAAGCTTTCTTT.

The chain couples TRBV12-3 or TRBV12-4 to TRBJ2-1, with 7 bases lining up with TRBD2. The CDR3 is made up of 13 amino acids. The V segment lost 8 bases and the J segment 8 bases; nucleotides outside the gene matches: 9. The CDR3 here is CASLFRGVDEQFF. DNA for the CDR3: TGTGCCAGCCTCTTCCGGGGGGTCGATGAGCAGTTCTTC.

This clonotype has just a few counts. CDR3 protein: CASSQARLTDTQYF. CDR3 DNA: TGCGCCAGCAGCCAAGCCCGACTTACAGATACGCAGTATTTT. The chain couples TRBV4-3 to TRBJ2-3; D remains ambiguous. Germline assignment: CDR1 LGHNA and CDR2 YSLEER. The CDR3 totals 14 residues. The V and J ends lost 1 base and 3 bases respectively, with 8 bases between them.

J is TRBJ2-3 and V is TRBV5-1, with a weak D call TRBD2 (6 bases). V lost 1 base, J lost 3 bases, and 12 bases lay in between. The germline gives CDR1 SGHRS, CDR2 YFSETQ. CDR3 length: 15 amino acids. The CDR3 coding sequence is TGCGCCAGCAGCTTGAGTCGACTAGGGACAGATACGCAGTATTTT. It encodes CASSLSRLGTDTQYF.

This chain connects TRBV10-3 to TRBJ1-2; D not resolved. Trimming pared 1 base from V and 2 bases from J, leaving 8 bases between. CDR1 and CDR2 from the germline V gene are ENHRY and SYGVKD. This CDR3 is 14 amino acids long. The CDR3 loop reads CAISEFGRNYGYTF. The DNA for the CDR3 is TGTGCCATCAGTGAGTTCGGGCGGAACTATGGCTACACCTTC.

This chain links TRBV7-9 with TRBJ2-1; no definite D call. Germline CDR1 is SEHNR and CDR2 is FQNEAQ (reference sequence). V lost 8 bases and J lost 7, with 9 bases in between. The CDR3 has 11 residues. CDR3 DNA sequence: TGTGCCAGCGGTCCGTATAATGAGCAGTTCTTC. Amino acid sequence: CASGPYNEQFF. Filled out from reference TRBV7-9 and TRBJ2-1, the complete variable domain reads DTGVSQNPRHKITKRGQNVTFRCDPISEHNRLYWYRQTLGQGPEFLTYFQNEAQLEKSRLLSDRFSAERPKGSFSTLEIQRTEQGDSAMYLCASGPYNEQFFGPGTRLTVL.

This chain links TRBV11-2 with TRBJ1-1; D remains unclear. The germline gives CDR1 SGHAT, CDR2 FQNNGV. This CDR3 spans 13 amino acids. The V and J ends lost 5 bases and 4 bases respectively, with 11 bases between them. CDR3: CASSPTVITEAFF. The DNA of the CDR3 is TGTGCCAGCAGCCCCACAGTGATCACTGAAGCTTTCTTT.

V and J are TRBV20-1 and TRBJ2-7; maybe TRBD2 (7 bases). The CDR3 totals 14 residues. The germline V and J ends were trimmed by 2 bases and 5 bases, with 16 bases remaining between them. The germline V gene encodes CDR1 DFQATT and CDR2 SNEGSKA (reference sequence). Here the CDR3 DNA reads TGCAGTGCTAGAATCGGGGGGCCCGGGGACGAGCAGTACTTC. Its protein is CSARIGGPGDEQYF.

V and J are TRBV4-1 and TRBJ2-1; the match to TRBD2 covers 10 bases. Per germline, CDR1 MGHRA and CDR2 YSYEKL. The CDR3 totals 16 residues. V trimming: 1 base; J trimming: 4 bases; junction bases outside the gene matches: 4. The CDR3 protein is CASSQVLAGTYNEQFF. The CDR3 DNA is TGCGCCAGCAGCCAAGTACTAGCGGGGACGTACAATGAGCAGTTCTTC.

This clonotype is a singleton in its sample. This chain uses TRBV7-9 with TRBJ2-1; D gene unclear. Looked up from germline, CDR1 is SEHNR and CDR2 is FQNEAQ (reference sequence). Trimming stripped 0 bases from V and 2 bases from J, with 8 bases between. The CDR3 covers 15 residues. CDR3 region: CASSLAGFTYNEQFF. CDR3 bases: TGTGCCAGCAGCTTAGCTGGGTTCACCTACAATGAGCAGTTCTTC.

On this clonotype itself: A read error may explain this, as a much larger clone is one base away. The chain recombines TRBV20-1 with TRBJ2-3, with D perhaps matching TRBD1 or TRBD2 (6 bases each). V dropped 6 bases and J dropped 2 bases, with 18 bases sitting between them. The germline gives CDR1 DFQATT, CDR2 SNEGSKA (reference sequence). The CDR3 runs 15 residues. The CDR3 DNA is TGCAGTGCGCTCGACGGGGGCCAAAACACAGATACGCAGTATTTT. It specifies CSALDGGQNTDTQYF.

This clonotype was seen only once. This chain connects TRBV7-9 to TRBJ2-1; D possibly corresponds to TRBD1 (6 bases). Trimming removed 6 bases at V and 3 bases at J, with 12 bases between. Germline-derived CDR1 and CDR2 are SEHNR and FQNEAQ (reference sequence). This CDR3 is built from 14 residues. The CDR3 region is CASRSDSIYNEQFF. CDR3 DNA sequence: TGTGCCAGCAGGTCGGACAGCATCTACAATGAGCAGTTCTTC. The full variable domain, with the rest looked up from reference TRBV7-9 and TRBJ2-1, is DTGVSQNPRHKITKRGQNVTFRCDPISEHNRLYWYRQTLGQGPEFLTYFQNEAQLEKSRLLSDRFSAERPKGSFSTLEIQRTEQGDSAMYLCASRSDSIYNEQFFGPGTRLTVL.

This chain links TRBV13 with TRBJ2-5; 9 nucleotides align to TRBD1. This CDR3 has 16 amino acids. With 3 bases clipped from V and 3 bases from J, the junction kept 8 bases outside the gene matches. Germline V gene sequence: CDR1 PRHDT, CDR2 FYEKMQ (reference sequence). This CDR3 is CASSFRTGVVEETQYF. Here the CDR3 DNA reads TGTGCCAGCAGCTTCCGGACAGGGGTTGTCGAAGAGACCCAGTACTTC.

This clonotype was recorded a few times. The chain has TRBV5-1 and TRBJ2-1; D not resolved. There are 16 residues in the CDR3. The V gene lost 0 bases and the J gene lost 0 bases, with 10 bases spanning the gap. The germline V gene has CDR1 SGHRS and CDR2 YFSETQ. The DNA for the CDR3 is TGCGCCAGCAGCTTGGGGGCAGCGAGCTCCTACAATGAGCAGTTCTTC. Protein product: CASSLGAASSYNEQFF.